This T cell receptor beta chain was captured by sequencing in a study of Graves' ophthalmopathy and Graves' hyperthyroidism. Findings and limits, study-wide: Clonotypes were expanded in thyroid at above 0.001 frequency, and most also appeared in blood. The model predicted ophthalmopathy progression with around 70% sensitivity and around 72% specificity.

RNA transcripts served as template for amplifying TCR beta CDR3 sequences. An initial RT-PCR round employing HTBI primers preceded a second-round multiplex PCR. A single record per CDR3 protein comes from TCRdb applying MiXCR to the multiplex PCR reads. The sample includes almost 750,000 distinct CDR3 sequences, around 40% of them seen just once. Moderate-to-severe activity, CAS ≥3, NOSPECS ≥4 and duration under 3 months were recorded for donors with ophthalmopathy. PBMCs came from 10 ml of fresh peripheral blood. Concerning this clonotype: What it binds is unknown.

Trimming removed 0 bases from V and 6 bases from J, with 5 bases in between. This CDR3 has 13 residues. CDR1 SGHNT and CDR2 YENEEA come from the germline V gene. This chain connects TRBV11-3 to TRBJ2-2; no firm D call. Sequenced sample: peripheral blood. This receptor was taken from an adult man with Graves' ophthalmopathy. The CDR3 protein is CASSLESAGELFF. CDR3 bases: TGTGCCAGCAGCTTAGAGTCGGCCGGGGAGCTGTTTTTT. Using reference TRBV11-3 and TRBJ2-2 for the parts outside the CDR3, the full variable domain is EAGVVQSPRYKIIEKKQPVAFWCNPISGHNTLYWYLQNLGQGPELLIRYENEEAVDDSQLPKDRFSAERLKGVDSTLKIQPAELGDSAVYLCASSLESAGELFFGEGSRLTVL.